These 10 T cell receptor beta chains were sequenced from one sample in a study of glioma-infiltrating T cells. Amplification of TCR alpha and beta CDR3 regions from RNA used iRepertoire nested multiplex PCR. MiXCR, run by TCRdb on the multiplex PCR reads, gives a single entry per CDR3 protein. The sample consists of 170,000 or so distinct CDR3 sequences, roughly 45% of them appearing once. The sample consisted of glioma tissue, nonneoplastic brain tissue, or PBMCs (not recorded which). Receptor source: a human donor with low-grade glioma or glioblastoma, undergoing nonglioma brain surgery, or in good health (not recorded which).

This clonotype has a count of ten or more. This chain links TRBV7-2 with TRBJ2-3; 10 nucleotides line up with TRBD2. Germline V gene data show CDR1 as SGHTA and CDR2 as FQGNSA. Unmatched junction bases numbered 9, after V lost 2 bases and J lost 7 bases. The CDR3 has 16 residues. The CDR3: CASSLSLAGVVNTQYF. The CDR3 DNA reads as TGTGCCAGCAGCTTAAGTCTAGCGGGAGTAGTGAATACGCAGTATTTT.

This clonotype was counted many times. The chain combines TRBV28 with TRBJ1-5; 7 bases agree with TRBD1. Per the germline V gene, CDR1 is MDHEN and CDR2 is SYDVKM. The CDR3 totals 13 residues. V shed 5 bases and J 6 bases; nucleotides not matched to a gene: 4. CDR3 amino acids: CASSPDRVQPQHF. The CDR3 coding sequence is TGTGCCAGCAGTCCCGACAGGGTTCAGCCCCAGCATTTT. Using reference TRBV28 and TRBJ1-5 for the parts outside the CDR3, the full variable domain is DVKVTQSSRYLVKRTGEKVFLECVQDMDHENMFWYRQDPGLGLRLIYFSYDVKMKEKGDIPEGYSVSREKKERFSLILESASTNQTSMYLCASSPDRVQPQHFGDGTRLSIL.

This clonotype was recorded a few times. The chain links TRBV11-2 to TRBJ2-5, with TRBD2 matching 7 bases. J gave up 9 bases and V 4 bases, and 14 bases lay outside the gene matches. The germline gives CDR1 SGHAT, CDR2 FQNNGV. This CDR3 is 15 amino acids long. The CDR3 reads CASSSLSTGGRPQYF. As DNA, the CDR3 is TGTGCCAGCAGCTCCCTGAGTACGGGAGGCCGGCCCCAGTACTTC.

The count of this clonotype is one. A much bigger clone sits one base away, suggesting this may be a read error. The chain employs TRBV4-3 and TRBJ1-5, with D perhaps TRBD1 (5 bases). The CDR3 is made up of 14 amino acids. V gave up 0 bases and J gave up 6 bases, with 9 bases separating them. Germline lookup yields CDR1 LGHNA and CDR2 YSLEER. The CDR3 here is CASSQDGTTQPQHF. The DNA of the CDR3 is TGCGCCAGCAGCCAAGATGGGACTACTCAGCCCCAGCATTTT.

Notes on this clonotype: Its ends do not fully match the called genes, so a read error is possible. The J gene is TRBJ2-3, the V gene TRBV6-5; perhaps TRBD2 as D (7 bases). The CDR3 has 13 amino acids. CDR1 MNHEY and CDR2 SVGAGI come from the germline V gene. CDR3 sequence reads: CASRRGPADTKYF. CDR3 nucleotide sequence: TGTGCCAGCAGGCGGGGGCCCGCAGATACGAAGTATTTT.

This clonotype was counted once. The genes are TRBV6-1 and TRBJ2-6; TRBD1 matches at 8 bases. CDR1 and CDR2 from the germline V gene are MNHNS and SASEGT. The V and J ends lost 9 bases and 0 bases, in that order; junction bases with no gene match: 10. CDR3 length: 17 amino acids. CDR3 sequence: CARSPTGASSGANVLTF. The CDR3 DNA sequence: TGTGCCAGAAGCCCGACAGGGGCTAGCTCTGGGGCCAACGTCCTGACTTTC.

A note on this clonotype: Likely a read error: the CDR3 ends without its conserved phenylalanine or tryptophan. V gene TRBV14 combines with J gene TRBJ2-7; D not resolved. The V gene's germline CDR1 is SGHDN and CDR2 FVKESK. CDR3 length equals 11 residues. The CDR3 loop reads CASSHSYDQYC. In DNA, the CDR3 is TGTGCCAGCAGCCACTCCTACGATCAGTACTGC.

This clonotype was counted at least ten times. The chain employs TRBV28 and TRBJ2-3; the D gene could be TRBD1 or TRBD2 (8 bases each). Germline assignment: CDR1 MDHEN and CDR2 SYDVKM. The CDR3 is made up of 15 amino acids. V was pared by 7 bases and J by 5 bases, with 19 bases between. The CDR3 here is CASNVAGTGGDTQYF. The CDR3 DNA follows: TGTGCCAGCAACGTAGCGGGAACAGGGGGAGATACGCAGTATTTT.

As concerns this clonotype: One end of the junction is discordant with germline, which a read error may explain. This chain uses TRBV19 with TRBJ1-1, with unresolved D. Germline CDR1 is LNHDA and CDR2 is SQIVND (reference sequence). The CDR3 extends over 14 amino acids. The DNA for the CDR3 is TGTGCCAGTAGTACCCAGAGATCGAACACTGAAGATTTCTTT. As protein: CASSTQRSNTEDFF.

This clonotype has a handful of counts. The gene calls are TRBV7-2 and TRBJ2-3; 12 bases are a match to TRBD2. Unmatched junction bases numbered 12, after V lost 6 bases and J lost 2 bases. The V gene's germline CDR1 is SGHTA and CDR2 FQGNSA. The CDR3 has 18 residues. CDR3 loop: CASRPLGLAGGFTDTQYF. The CDR3 region has the DNA TGTGCCAGCAGACCCCTTGGGCTAGCGGGAGGGTTCACAGATACGCAGTATTTT.